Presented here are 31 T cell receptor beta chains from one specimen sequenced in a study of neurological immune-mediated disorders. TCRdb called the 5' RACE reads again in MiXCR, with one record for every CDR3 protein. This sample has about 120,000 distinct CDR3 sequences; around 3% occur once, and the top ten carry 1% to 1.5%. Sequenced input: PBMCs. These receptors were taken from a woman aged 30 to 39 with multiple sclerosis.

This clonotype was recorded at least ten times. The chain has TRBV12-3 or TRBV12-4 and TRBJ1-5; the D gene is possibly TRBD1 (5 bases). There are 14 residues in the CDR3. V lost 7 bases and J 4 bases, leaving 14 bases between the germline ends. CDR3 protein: CASTGLGVNQPQHF. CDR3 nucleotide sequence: TGTGCCAGCACGGGACTAGGCGTTAATCAGCCCCAGCATTTT.

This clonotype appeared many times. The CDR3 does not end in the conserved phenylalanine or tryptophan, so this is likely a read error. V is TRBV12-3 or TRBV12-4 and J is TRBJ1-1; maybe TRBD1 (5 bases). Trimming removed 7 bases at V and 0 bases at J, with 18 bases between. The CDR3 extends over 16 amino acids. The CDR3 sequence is CASTLKMGLMNTEAFL. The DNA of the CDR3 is TGTGCCAGCACCTTGAAGATGGGGCTCATGAACACTGAAGCTTTCCTT.

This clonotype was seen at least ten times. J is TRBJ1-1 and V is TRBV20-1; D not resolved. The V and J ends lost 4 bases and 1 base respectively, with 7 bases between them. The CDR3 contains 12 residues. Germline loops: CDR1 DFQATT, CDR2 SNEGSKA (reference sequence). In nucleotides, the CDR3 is TGCAGTGCTAAGCACCCGAACACTGAAGCTTTCTTT. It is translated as CSAKHPNTEAFF.

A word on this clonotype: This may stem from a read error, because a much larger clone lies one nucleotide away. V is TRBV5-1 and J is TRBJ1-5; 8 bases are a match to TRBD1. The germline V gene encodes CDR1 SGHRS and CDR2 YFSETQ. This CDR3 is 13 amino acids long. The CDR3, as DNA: TGCGCCAGTAGACAGGGGAGCGATCAGCCCCAGAATTTT. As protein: CASRQGSDQPQNF.

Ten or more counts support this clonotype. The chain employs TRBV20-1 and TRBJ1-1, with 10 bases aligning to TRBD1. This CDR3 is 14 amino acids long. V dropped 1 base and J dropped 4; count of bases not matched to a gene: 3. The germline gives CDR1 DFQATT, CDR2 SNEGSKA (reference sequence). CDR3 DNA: TGCAGTGCTAGAGCCGGGACAGGGGTCACTGAAGCTTTCTTT. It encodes CSARAGTGVTEAFF.

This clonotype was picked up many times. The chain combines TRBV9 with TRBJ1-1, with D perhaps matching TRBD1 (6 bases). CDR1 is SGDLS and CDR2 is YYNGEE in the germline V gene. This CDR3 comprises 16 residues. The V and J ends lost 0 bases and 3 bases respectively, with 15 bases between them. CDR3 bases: TGTGCCAGCAGCGTAGCGGGGGGCGCAAAGGACACTGAAGCTTTCTTT. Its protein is CASSVAGGAKDTEAFF.

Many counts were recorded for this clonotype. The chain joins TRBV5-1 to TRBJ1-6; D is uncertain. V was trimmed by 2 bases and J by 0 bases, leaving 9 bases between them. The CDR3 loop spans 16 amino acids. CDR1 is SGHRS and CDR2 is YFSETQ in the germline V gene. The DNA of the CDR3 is TGCGCCAGCAGCTTCCAGGATAGCTCCTATAATTCACCCCTCCACTTT. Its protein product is CASSFQDSSYNSPLHF.

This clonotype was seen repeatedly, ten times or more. Here the CDR3 DNA reads TGTGCCAGCACCTCCCACGGTACGGGAGGTCTCAATGAGCAGTTCTTC. Protein: CASTSHGTGGLNEQFF. The chain joins TRBV27 to TRBJ2-1, with 7 bases aligning to TRBD2. Trimming took 7 bases from V and 6 from J; bases not matched to a gene: 15. This CDR3 contains 16 residues. Germline V gives CDR1 MNHEY, CDR2 SMNVEV (reference sequence).

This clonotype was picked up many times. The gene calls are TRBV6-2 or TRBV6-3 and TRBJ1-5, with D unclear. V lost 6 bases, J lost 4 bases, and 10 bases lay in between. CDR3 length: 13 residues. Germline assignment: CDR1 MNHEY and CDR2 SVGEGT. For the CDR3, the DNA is TGTGCCAGCAGCCTCCGGGTTAATCAGCCCCAGCATTTT. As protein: CASSLRVNQPQHF.

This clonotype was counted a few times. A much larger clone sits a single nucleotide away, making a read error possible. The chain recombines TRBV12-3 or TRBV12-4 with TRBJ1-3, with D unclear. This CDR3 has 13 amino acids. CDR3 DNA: TGTGCCAGCAGTTTCAGGAACGGAAAAACCATATATTTT. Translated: CASSFRNGKTIYF.

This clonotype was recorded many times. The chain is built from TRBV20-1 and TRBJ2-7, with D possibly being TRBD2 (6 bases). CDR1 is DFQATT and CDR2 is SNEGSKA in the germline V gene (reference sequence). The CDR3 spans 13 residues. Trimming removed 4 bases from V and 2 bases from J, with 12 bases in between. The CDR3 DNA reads TGCAGTGCTACCCGGGACTTGACCTACGAGCAGTACTTC. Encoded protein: CSATRDLTYEQYF.

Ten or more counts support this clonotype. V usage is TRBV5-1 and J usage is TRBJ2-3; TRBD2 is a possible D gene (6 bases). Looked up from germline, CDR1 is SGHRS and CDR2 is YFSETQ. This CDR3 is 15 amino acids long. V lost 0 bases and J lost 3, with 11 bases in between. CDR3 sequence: CASSLDGTRTDTQYF. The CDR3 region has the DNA TGCGCCAGCAGCTTGGATGGGACTCGGACAGATACGCAGTATTTT.

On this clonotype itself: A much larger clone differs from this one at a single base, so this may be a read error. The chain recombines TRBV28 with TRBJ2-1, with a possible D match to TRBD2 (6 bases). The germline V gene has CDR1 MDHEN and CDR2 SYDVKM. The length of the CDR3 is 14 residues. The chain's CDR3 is CSTTHEFGGTNLVF. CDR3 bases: TGTTCCACCACTCATGAGTTTGGCGGGACGAACCTGGTCTTC.

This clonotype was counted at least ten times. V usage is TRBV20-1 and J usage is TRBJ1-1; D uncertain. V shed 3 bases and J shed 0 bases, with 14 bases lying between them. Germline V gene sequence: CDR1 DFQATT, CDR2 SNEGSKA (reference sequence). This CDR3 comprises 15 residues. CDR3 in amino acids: CSASRAVRMNTEAFF. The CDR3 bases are TGCAGTGCTAGCCGGGCTGTTAGGATGAACACTGAAGCTTTCTTT.

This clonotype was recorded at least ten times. CDR3 sequence: CASSHSPGHEGDYGYTF. CDR3 nucleotides: TGTGCCAGCAGCCATTCCCCGGGACACGAAGGCGACTATGGCTACACCTTC. The chain carries TRBV9 and TRBJ1-2; D is perhaps TRBD1 (6 bases). This CDR3 spans 17 amino acids. Per the germline V gene, CDR1 is SGDLS and CDR2 is YYNGEE. V was shortened by 4 bases and J by 3 bases, with 22 bases between the two germline ends.

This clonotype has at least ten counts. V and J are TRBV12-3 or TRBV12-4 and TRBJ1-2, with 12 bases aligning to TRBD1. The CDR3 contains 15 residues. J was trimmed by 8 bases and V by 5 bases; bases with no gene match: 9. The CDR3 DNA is TGTGCCAGCAGTCCTCCGGGACAGGGGGCAGGAGGCTACACCTTC. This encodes CASSPPGQGAGGYTF.

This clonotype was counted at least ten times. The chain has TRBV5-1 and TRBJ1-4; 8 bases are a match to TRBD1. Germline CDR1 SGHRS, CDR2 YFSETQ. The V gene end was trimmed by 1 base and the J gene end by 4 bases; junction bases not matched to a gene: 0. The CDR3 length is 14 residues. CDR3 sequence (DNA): TGCGCCAGCAGCTTGACAGGGGGTAATGAAAAACTGTTTTTT. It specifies CASSLTGGNEKLFF.

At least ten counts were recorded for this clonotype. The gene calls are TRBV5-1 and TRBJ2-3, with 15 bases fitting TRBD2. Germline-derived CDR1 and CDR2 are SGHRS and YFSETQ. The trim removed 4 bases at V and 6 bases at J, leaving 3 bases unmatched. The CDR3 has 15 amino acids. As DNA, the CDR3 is TGCGCCAGCAGCCCCGGACTAGCGGGGGGGGATACGCAGTATTTT. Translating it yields CASSPGLAGGDTQYF. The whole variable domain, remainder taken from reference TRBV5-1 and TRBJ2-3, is KAGVTQTPRYLIKTRGQQVTLSCSPISGHRSVSWYQQTPGQGLQFLFEYFSETQRNKGNFPGRFSGRQFSNSRSEMNVSTLELGDSALYLCASSPGLAGGDTQYFGPGTRLTVL.

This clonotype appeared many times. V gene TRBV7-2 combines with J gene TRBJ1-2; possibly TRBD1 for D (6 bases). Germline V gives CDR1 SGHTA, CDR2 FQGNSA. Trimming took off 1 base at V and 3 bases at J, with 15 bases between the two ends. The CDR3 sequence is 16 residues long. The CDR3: CASSLGGQNKHYGYTF. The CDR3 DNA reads TGTGCCAGCAGCTTAGGAGGACAGAACAAACACTATGGCTACACCTTC.

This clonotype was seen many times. DNA for the CDR3: TGTGCCAGCAGTTTTTCGGCAGGGGGCTTATATAGCAATCAGCCCCAGCATTTT. Residues: CASSFSAGGLYSNQPQHF. The rearrangement joins TRBV12-3 or TRBV12-4 to TRBJ1-5; 8 positions match TRBD1. V gave up 3 bases and J gave up 0 bases; unmatched junction bases: 10. The CDR3 is 18 amino acids.

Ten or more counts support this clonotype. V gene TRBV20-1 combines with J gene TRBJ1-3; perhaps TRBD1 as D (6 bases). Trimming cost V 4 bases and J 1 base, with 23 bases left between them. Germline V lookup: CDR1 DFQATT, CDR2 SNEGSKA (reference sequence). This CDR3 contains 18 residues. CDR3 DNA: TGCAGTGCTACCTTCTCCATCCCAGTACAGGGATCTGGAAACACCATATATTTT. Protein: CSATFSIPVQGSGNTIYF.

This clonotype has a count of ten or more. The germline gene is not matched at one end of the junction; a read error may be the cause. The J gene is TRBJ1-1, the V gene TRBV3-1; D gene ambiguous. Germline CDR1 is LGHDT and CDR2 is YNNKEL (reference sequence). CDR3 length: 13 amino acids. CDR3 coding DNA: TGTGCCAGCAGACAAGGTGCCGGCACTGAAGCTTTCTTT. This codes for CASRQGAGTEAFF.

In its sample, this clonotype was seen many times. CDR3 nucleotide sequence: TGCGCCAGCAGCTGGGGACAGGGATTCTACGAGCAGTACTTC. Residues: CASSWGQGFYEQYF. The chain is built from TRBV5-1 and TRBJ2-7, with 9 bases matching TRBD1. The CDR3 length is 14 residues. Germline CDR1 is SGHRS and CDR2 is YFSETQ. J was trimmed by 3 bases and V by 3 bases; bases with no gene match: 4. Together with reference TRBV5-1 and TRBJ2-7, the CDR3 gives the full variable domain: KAGVTQTPRYLIKTRGQQVTLSCSPISGHRSVSWYQQTPGQGLQFLFEYFSETQRNKGNFPGRFSGRQFSNSRSEMNVSTLELGDSALYLCASSWGQGFYEQYFGPGTRLTVT.

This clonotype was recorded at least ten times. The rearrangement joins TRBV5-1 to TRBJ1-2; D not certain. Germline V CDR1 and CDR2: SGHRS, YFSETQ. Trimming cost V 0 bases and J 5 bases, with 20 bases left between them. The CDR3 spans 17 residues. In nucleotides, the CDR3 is TGCGCCAGCAGCTTGGCCGGGCTGGTCGGGGTCGAGTATGGCTACACCTTC. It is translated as CASSLAGLVGVEYGYTF.

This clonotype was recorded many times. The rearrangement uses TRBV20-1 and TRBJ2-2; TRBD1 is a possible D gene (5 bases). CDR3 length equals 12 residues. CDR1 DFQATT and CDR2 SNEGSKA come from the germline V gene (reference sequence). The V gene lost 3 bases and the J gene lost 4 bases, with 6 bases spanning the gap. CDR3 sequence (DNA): TGCAGTGCTAGCCAGGGCACCGGGGAGCTGTTTTTT. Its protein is CSASQGTGELFF.

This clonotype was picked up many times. In DNA, the CDR3 is TGCAGCGTTGAAACTGGTCAACGCTATGGCTACACCTTC. Translating it yields CSVETGQRYGYTF. The V and J genes are TRBV29-1 and TRBJ1-2; D ambiguous. This CDR3 region has 13 residues. Germline values: CDR1 SQVTM, CDR2 ANQGSEA. V was cut by 2 bases and J by 4 bases, with 11 bases left in between.

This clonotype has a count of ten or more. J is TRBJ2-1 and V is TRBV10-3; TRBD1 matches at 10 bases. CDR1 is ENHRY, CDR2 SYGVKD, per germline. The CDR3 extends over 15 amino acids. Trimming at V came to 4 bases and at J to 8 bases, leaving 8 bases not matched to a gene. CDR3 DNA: TGTGCCATCAGTGGGACGGGACAGGGGTTTGATGAGCAGTTCTTC. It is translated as CAISGTGQGFDEQFF.

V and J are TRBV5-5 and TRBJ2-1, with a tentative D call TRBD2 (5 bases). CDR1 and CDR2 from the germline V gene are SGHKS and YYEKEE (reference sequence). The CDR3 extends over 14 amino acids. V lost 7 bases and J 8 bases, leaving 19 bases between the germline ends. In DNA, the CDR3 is TGTGCCAGCTTTAGGGCCAGCGGCCTCGATGAGCAGTTCTTC. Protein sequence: CASFRASGLDEQFF.

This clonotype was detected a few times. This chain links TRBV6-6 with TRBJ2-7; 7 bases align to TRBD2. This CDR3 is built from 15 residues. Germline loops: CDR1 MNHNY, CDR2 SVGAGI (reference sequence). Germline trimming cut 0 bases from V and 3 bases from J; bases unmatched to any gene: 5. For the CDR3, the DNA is TGTGCCAGCAGTTACTCGGGAGGGAATTACTACGAGCAGTACTTC. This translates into CASSYSGGNYYEQYF.

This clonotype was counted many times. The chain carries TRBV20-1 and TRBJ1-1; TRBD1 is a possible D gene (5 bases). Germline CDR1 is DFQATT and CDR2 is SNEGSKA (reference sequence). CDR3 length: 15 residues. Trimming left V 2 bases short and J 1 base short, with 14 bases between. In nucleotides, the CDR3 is TGCAGTGCTAGAAGGGGCCGGGCCGGGAACACTGAAGCTTTCTTT. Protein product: CSARRGRAGNTEAFF.

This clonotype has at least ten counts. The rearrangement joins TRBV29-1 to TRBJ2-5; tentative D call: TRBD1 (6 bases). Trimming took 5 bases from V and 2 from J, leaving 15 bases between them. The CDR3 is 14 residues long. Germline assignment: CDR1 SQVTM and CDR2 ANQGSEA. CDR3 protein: CSVRGRGRQETQYF. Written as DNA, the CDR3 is TGCAGCGTTAGGGGCAGGGGCAGACAAGAGACCCAGTACTTC.